What follows are 2 T cell receptor beta chains derived from one specimen sequenced in a study of blood T cell repertoires in COVID-19. Assay used: immunoSEQ multiplex PCR; TCRdb lists only in-frame clones, some missing. The profile shows around 250,000 clones, more than 75% of them singletons. Material for sequencing was peripheral blood. These receptors were taken from a woman in her sixties or seventies with active or convalescent COVID-19.

This chain uses TRBV5-1 with TRBJ1-1, with D possibly matching TRBD1 (6 bases). V was cut by 2 bases and J by 1 base, with 9 bases left in between. The CDR3 is 14 amino acids. Germline CDR1 is SGHRS and CDR2 is YFSETQ. The CDR3 region is CASSLIQGNTEAFF. The CDR3 DNA is TGCGCCAGCAGCTTAATACAGGGGAACACTGAAGCTTTCTTT.

Only one count was recorded for this clone. The rearrangement links TRBV5-1 to TRBJ2-2; maybe TRBD1 (6 bases). V lost 4 bases, J lost 2 bases, and 15 bases lay in between. There are 16 residues in the CDR3. CDR1 SGHRS and CDR2 YFSETQ come from the germline V gene. This chain's CDR3 is CASSPWGHPNTGELFF. Here the CDR3 DNA reads TGCGCCAGCAGCCCCTGGGGACATCCAAACACCGGGGAGCTGTTTTTT.